The next 30 T cell receptor beta chains were all read from a single sample in a study of CD8 T cells in ankylosing spondylitis. MiXCR, applied by TCRdb to the 5' RACE reads, yields one record per CDR3 protein. The table records about 800,000 distinct CDR3 sequences, about an eighth of them present only once. No antigen has been identified for these receptors. Study conclusions and caveats: What appeared characteristic of ankylosing spondylitis blood was a TCR beta motif of under 10 highly homologous variants.

The sequencing sample was made of blood, either unsorted or a sorted T cell fraction (not recorded which). The receptors here all came from a male donor with ankylosing spondylitis.

This clonotype was counted a single time. This chain connects TRBV9 to TRBJ1-4, with 9 positions matching TRBD1. The CDR3 extends over 14 amino acids. V was clipped by 2 bases and J by 5 bases; unmatched bases: 1. The V gene's germline CDR1 is SGDLS and CDR2 YYNGEE. CDR3 protein: CASSVGTGNEKLFF. The CDR3 DNA follows: TGTGCCAGCAGCGTTGGGACAGGGAATGAAAAACTGTTTTTT.

This clonotype came up a few times. The rearrangement links TRBV6-1 to TRBJ1-1; 8 bases are a match to TRBD1. Germline lookup yields CDR1 MNHNS and CDR2 SASEGT. The CDR3 extends over 14 amino acids. Trimming removed 7 bases from V and 5 bases from J; junction bases left unmatched: 9. The CDR3 sequence is CASTPLDRVTEAFF. CDR3 nucleotide sequence: TGTGCCAGCACTCCCTTGGACAGGGTAACTGAAGCTTTCTTT.

The genes are TRBV27 and TRBJ2-1; D uncertain. CDR1 and CDR2 (germline): MNHEY, SMNVEV (reference sequence). V was trimmed by 6 bases and J by 3 bases, leaving 12 bases between them. The CDR3 has 14 residues. CDR3: CASSLDRFYNEQFF. CDR3 DNA sequence: TGTGCCAGCAGCCTGGACCGATTCTACAATGAGCAGTTCTTC.

The chain couples TRBV18 to TRBJ1-2, with D possibly TRBD1 on 6 matching bases. Germline V gives CDR1 KGHSH, CDR2 LQKENI. The V gene lost 3 bases and the J gene lost 3 bases, with 17 bases spanning the gap. The CDR3 length is 16 residues. This chain's CDR3 is CASSPTPGGAYYGYTF. The CDR3 DNA sequence: TGTGCCAGCTCACCGACCCCGGGGGGCGCTTACTATGGCTACACCTTC. Full variable domain (outside the CDR3, taken from reference TRBV18 and TRBJ1-2): NAGVMQNPRHLVRRRGQEARLRCSPMKGHSHVYWYRQLPEEGLKFMVYLQKENIIDESGMPKERFSAEFPKEGPSILRIQQVVRGDSAAYFCASSPTPGGAYYGYTFGSGTRLTVV.

Ten or more counts support this clonotype. The gene calls are TRBV20-1 and TRBJ2-2, with D maybe TRBD2 (5 bases). Trimming took off 4 bases at V and 5 bases at J, with 11 bases between the two ends. Germline V gene lookup returns CDR1 DFQATT and CDR2 SNEGSKA (reference sequence). The CDR3 contains 13 residues. CDR3 loop: CSAIVARTGELFF. The DNA of the CDR3 is TGCAGTGCTATAGTAGCGCGGACCGGGGAGCTGTTTTTT.

The chain carries TRBV20-1 and TRBJ2-6, with D maybe TRBD1 (5 bases). Trimming left V 0 bases short and J 1 base short, with 16 bases between. The CDR3 contains 18 residues. In germline, CDR1 is DFQATT, CDR2 SNEGSKA (reference sequence). The CDR3 DNA follows: TGCAGTGCTAGAGATTGGGCGACAGCTGGTTCTGGGGCCAACGTCCTGACTTTC. Translation: CSARDWATAGSGANVLTF.

This clonotype was observed many times. This chain links TRBV20-1 with TRBJ1-5, with 10 bases identical to TRBD1. The CDR3 length is 15 residues. CDR1 and CDR2 (germline): DFQATT, SNEGSKA (reference sequence). Trimming removed 6 bases from V and 5 bases from J; junction bases left unmatched: 10. DNA of the CDR3: TGCAGTGCCCTCCCGGGACAGGGGACTCATCAGCCCCAGCATTTT. Translated, it gives CSALPGQGTHQPQHF.

In its sample, this clonotype was seen a few times. The chain joins TRBV6-5 to TRBJ1-2; tentative D call: TRBD1 (6 bases). CDR1 is MNHEY and CDR2 is SVGAGI in the germline V gene. V was shortened by 4 bases and J by 5 bases, with 17 bases between the two germline ends. CDR3 length: 15 amino acids. The CDR3 protein is CASSSRQVVWYGYTF. The CDR3 nucleotides are TGTGCCAGCAGTTCACGACAGGTGGTGTGGTATGGCTACACCTTC.

The genes are TRBV4-3 and TRBJ2-3, with 9 nucleotides matching TRBD1. This CDR3 has 16 residues. Germline loops: CDR1 LGHNA, CDR2 YSLEER. V lost 2 bases and J lost 5; bases outside the gene matches: 8. CDR3 residues: CASSQRWDRVGDTQYF. CDR3 in DNA: TGCGCCAGCAGCCAACGATGGGACAGGGTAGGAGATACGCAGTATTTT.

The chain joins TRBV5-1 to TRBJ2-1; tentative D call: TRBD2 (6 bases). The V end was cut by 2 bases, the J end by 8 bases, with 14 bases between. The V gene's germline CDR1 is SGHRS and CDR2 YFSETQ. CDR3 length equals 14 residues. The CDR3 bases are TGCGCCAGCAGCTTCGGGGGAGTAGGCGATGAGCAGTTCTTC. Translating it yields CASSFGGVGDEQFF.

This rearrangement joins TRBV7-6 to TRBJ2-5, with D maybe TRBD2 (7 bases). This CDR3 region has 17 residues. V was clipped by 3 bases and J by 7 bases, with 24 bases between them. CDR1 is SGHVS and CDR2 is FNYEAQ in the germline V gene. The CDR3 is CASSFVGTSGTPGTQYF. CDR3 DNA: TGTGCCAGCAGCTTTGTCGGAACCAGCGGGACACCGGGGACCCAGTACTTC.

This clonotype has just a few counts. The chain couples TRBV29-1 to TRBJ2-3, with D hard to call. Trimming left V 4 bases short and J 4 bases short, with 15 bases between. Germline values: CDR1 SQVTM, CDR2 ANQGSEA. The CDR3 extends over 14 amino acids. DNA of the CDR3: TGCAGCGTTGTCGGTCTCCTACTGGCAGATACGCAGTATTTT. This encodes CSVVGLLLADTQYF.

The rearrangement joins TRBV7-2 to TRBJ1-4; possible D gene TRBD1, 6 bases. This CDR3 has 15 residues. Germline CDR1 is SGHTA and CDR2 is FQGNSA. Trimming pared 6 bases from V and 8 bases from J, leaving 19 bases between. The CDR3 is CASSLQGSKIEKLFF. The CDR3 DNA is TGTGCCAGCAGTTTGCAGGGGAGTAAGATAGAAAAACTGTTTTTT.

V and J are TRBV28 and TRBJ1-3; D gene uncertain. Per germline, CDR1 MDHEN and CDR2 SYDVKM. The CDR3 contains 11 residues. V lost 1 base, J lost 10 bases, and 5 bases lay in between. CDR3 DNA sequence: TGTGCCAGCAGTTTATCGGAGACCATATATTTT. Amino acid sequence: CASSLSETIYF. Complete variable domain (other parts from reference TRBV28 and TRBJ1-3): DVKVTQSSRYLVKRTGEKVFLECVQDMDHENMFWYRQDPGLGLRLIYFSYDVKMKEKGDIPEGYSVSREKKERFSLILESASTNQTSMYLCASSLSETIYFGEGSWLTVV.

The chain is built from TRBV10-3 and TRBJ2-7; perhaps TRBD2 as D (6 bases). Deletions cut 6 bases from V and 2 bases from J, with 14 bases between. The CDR3 is 14 residues long. Germline V gene sequence: CDR1 ENHRY, CDR2 SYGVKD. CDR3 nucleotides: TGTGCCATCAGGGGAACGGGAGTGGCCTACGAGCAGTACTTC. Translated, it gives CAIRGTGVAYEQYF.

There are a few counts of this clonotype. The J gene is TRBJ2-2, the V gene TRBV20-1, with 7 bases aligning to TRBD1. Trimming took 4 bases from V and 6 from J; bases not matched to a gene: 8. Per the germline V gene, CDR1 is DFQATT and CDR2 is SNEGSKA (reference sequence). The CDR3 consists of 14 residues. The DNA of the CDR3 is TGCAGTGCTATCCAGACAGGGATGGCCGGGGAGCTGTTTTTT. Protein: CSAIQTGMAGELFF.

This clonotype turned up a few times. CDR3 sequence (DNA): TGTGCCAGCCACGAATTAGTAGTGAGGACTGAAGCTTTCTTT. Translating it yields CASHELVVRTEAFF. The V gene is TRBV6-1, the J gene TRBJ1-1, with D uncertain. The CDR3 sequence is 14 residues long. Germline lookup yields CDR1 MNHNS and CDR2 SASEGT. V was clipped by 8 bases and J by 5 bases, with 18 bases between them.

This clonotype was counted only a few times. The chain uses TRBV20-1 and TRBJ1-1, with a tentative D call TRBD1 (5 bases). V lost 0 bases to trimming and J lost 1 base, with 12 bases between them. The CDR3 runs to 15 residues. Germline V lookup: CDR1 DFQATT, CDR2 SNEGSKA (reference sequence). The CDR3 nucleotides read TGCAGTGCTAGAGAACCAGGGTGGAGGAACACTGAAGCTTTCTTT. As protein: CSAREPGWRNTEAFF.

This clonotype was observed a handful of times. The CDR3 is CASRGGRRLFAEQYF. The CDR3 DNA sequence: TGTGCCAGCAGGGGGGGGCGGCGGCTATTCGCCGAGCAGTACTTC. The chain has TRBV12-3 or TRBV12-4 and TRBJ2-7, with a possible D match to TRBD2 (7 bases). This CDR3 region has 15 residues. The V and J ends lost 6 bases and 6 bases respectively, with 21 bases between them.

The chain is built from TRBV29-1 and TRBJ1-2; 11 bases are shared with TRBD1. The junction had 2 bases not matched to a gene; V was cut back by 7 bases and J by 7 bases. CDR3 length: 11 residues. CDR1 and CDR2 (germline): SQVTM, ANQGSEA. The CDR3 DNA sequence: TGCAGCGCCGGGACAGGGGGTGGCTACACCTTC. It codes for CSAGTGGGYTF.

This clonotype was counted a few times. This sequence joins TRBV6-2 or TRBV6-3 and TRBJ2-1, with TRBD2 identical over 11 bases. After removal of 7 bases from V and 3 bases from J, the junction contained 5 bases not matched to a gene. Germline loops: CDR1 MNHEY, CDR2 SVGEGT. The CDR3 is made up of 15 amino acids. CDR3 in amino acids: CASTVSGRGYNEQFF. DNA for the CDR3: TGTGCCAGCACCGTTAGCGGGAGGGGCTACAATGAGCAGTTCTTC.

In its sample, this clonotype was seen many times. The rearrangement links TRBV5-1 to TRBJ2-3, with 7 bases fitting TRBD1. CDR3 size: 14 residues. Unmatched junction bases numbered 5, after V lost 5 bases and J lost 2 bases. Per the germline V gene, CDR1 is SGHRS and CDR2 is YFSETQ. DNA of the CDR3: TGCGCCAGCAGGACAGGGACAGCCACAGATACGCAGTATTTT. This gives the protein CASRTGTATDTQYF. Drawing the rest from reference TRBV5-1 and TRBJ2-3, the complete variable domain is KAGVTQTPRYLIKTRGQQVTLSCSPISGHRSVSWYQQTPGQGLQFLFEYFSETQRNKGNFPGRFSGRQFSNSRSEMNVSTLELGDSALYLCASRTGTATDTQYFGPGTRLTVL.

This clonotype has ten or more counts. CDR3: CSVTSGGPIDTQYF. The CDR3, as DNA: TGCAGCGTCACTAGCGGGGGGCCAATAGATACGCAGTATTTT. The genes are TRBV29-1 and TRBJ2-3; 12 bases map to TRBD2. This CDR3 contains 14 residues. Germline CDR1 reads SQVTM; CDR2 reads ANQGSEA. V lost 6 bases and J lost 5; bases outside the gene matches: 6.

At least ten counts were recorded for this clonotype. The genes are TRBV20-1 and TRBJ2-3; D gene unclear. V was clipped by 3 bases and J by 6 bases, with 7 bases between them. The CDR3 is 11 amino acids. In germline, CDR1 is DFQATT, CDR2 SNEGSKA (reference sequence). The CDR3 DNA reads TGCAGTGCTAGTGCCGGGGATACGCAGTATTTT. This codes for CSASAGDTQYF.

The sample holds one count of this clonotype. The chain combines TRBV11-2 with TRBJ2-7, with D uncertain. V lost 0 bases, J lost 2 bases, and 14 bases lay in between. The CDR3 runs to 16 residues. Germline V gene lookup returns CDR1 SGHAT and CDR2 FQNNGV. CDR3 sequence reads: CASSLEGFRPTYEQYF. CDR3 coding DNA: TGTGCCAGCAGCTTAGAGGGTTTTCGGCCAACCTACGAGCAGTACTTC.

This clonotype has at least ten counts. The chain combines TRBV20-1 with TRBJ1-1; maybe TRBD1 (5 bases). Germline V gene lookup returns CDR1 DFQATT and CDR2 SNEGSKA (reference sequence). The CDR3 spans 12 residues. V was cut by 5 bases and J by 2 bases, with 9 bases left in between. The CDR3 region has the DNA TGCAGTGCTCTGACAGATAACACTGAAGCTTTCTTT. Translation: CSALTDNTEAFF.

This rearrangement joins TRBV10-3 to TRBJ2-1; D gene uncertain. The CDR3 totals 14 residues. Germline V gives CDR1 ENHRY, CDR2 SYGVKD. V was cut by 3 bases and J by 6 bases, with 12 bases left in between. The chain's CDR3 is CAISESPALNEQFF. The CDR3 DNA reads as TGTGCCATCAGTGAATCACCCGCCCTCAATGAGCAGTTCTTC.

V is TRBV5-6 and J is TRBJ2-2; 9 nucleotides agree with TRBD1. With V trimmed by 3 bases and J by 7 bases, 7 bases remained unmatched. The germline V gene has CDR1 SGHDT and CDR2 YYEEEE. The CDR3 has 15 amino acids. CDR3 sequence: CASSSRDRVHGELFF. The CDR3 coding sequence is TGTGCCAGCAGCTCCCGGGACAGGGTGCACGGGGAGCTGTTTTTT.

The chain uses TRBV5-4 and TRBJ2-1; tentatively, D is TRBD2 (6 bases). V lost 9 bases and J lost 8, with 18 bases in between. Looked up from germline, CDR1 is SGHNT and CDR2 is YYREEE (reference sequence). The CDR3 is made up of 13 amino acids. In DNA form, the CDR3 reads TGTGCCATGAGCTTGGGGGGTGTCTATGAGCAGTTCTTC. This codes for CAMSLGGVYEQFF.

The V call is TRBV7-2, the J call TRBJ2-7; no definite D call. The germline V and J ends were trimmed by 2 bases and 0 bases, with 8 bases remaining between them. The CDR3 is made up of 14 amino acids. CDR1 and CDR2 from the germline V gene are SGHTA and FQGNSA. CDR3 DNA: TGTGCCAGCAGCTTAAGCCCTAGCTCCTACGAGCAGTACTTC. Its protein product is CASSLSPSSYEQYF.